What follows are 23 T cell receptor beta chains derived from one specimen sequenced in a study of cytomegalovirus exposure and HLA in healthy donors. Here immunoSEQ multiplex PCR was the method, and the copy in TCRdb shows in-frame clones only, minus some. The profile shows about 110,000 clones, around 95% of them singletons. Sequenced input: PBMCs. These receptors all come from a young woman in good health and CMV-seronegative.

V usage is TRBV4-1 and J usage is TRBJ2-1, with D perhaps matching TRBD2 (6 bases). V was clipped by 0 bases and J by 5 bases, with 14 bases between them. Germline CDR1 MGHRA, CDR2 YSYEKL. The CDR3 loop spans 16 amino acids. DNA for the CDR3: TGCGCCAGCAGCCAAGATGAGGTGGGGGGAAACAATGAGCAGTTCTTC. This gives the protein CASSQDEVGGNNEQFF.

This chain connects TRBV2 to TRBJ2-5, with D hard to call. The CDR3 is made up of 12 amino acids. V lost 3 bases to trimming and J lost 5 bases, with 7 bases between them. Looked up from germline, CDR1 is SNHLY and CDR2 is FYNNEI. For the CDR3, the DNA is TGTGCCAGCAGTGACCTAATGGAGACCCAGTACTTC. Encoded protein: CASSDLMETQYF.

V usage is TRBV6-1 and J usage is TRBJ1-1, with TRBD1 as a possible D gene (6 bases). The length of the CDR3 is 14 residues. Germline loops: CDR1 MNHNS, CDR2 SASEGT. V lost 6 bases to trimming and J lost 0 bases, with 11 bases between them. The CDR3 DNA sequence: TGTGCCAGCAGGGCCGGGACACTGAACACTGAAGCTTTCTTT. As protein: CASRAGTLNTEAFF.

This clone was counted once. The V gene is TRBV30, the J gene TRBJ2-7, with 8 bases aligning to TRBD1. Germline loops: CDR1 GTSNPN, CDR2 SVGIG (reference sequence). V was clipped by 2 bases and J by 4 bases; unmatched bases: 7. The CDR3 totals 14 residues. The DNA for the CDR3 is TGTGCCTGGAGTCCCGGGACAGGCTTGTACGAGCAGTACTTC. It encodes CAWSPGTGLYEQYF.

V is TRBV10-3 and J is TRBJ1-1; TRBD1 matches at 11 bases. Germline CDR1 is ENHRY and CDR2 is SYGVKD. The J segment lost 11 bases and the V segment lost 6 bases, leaving 14 bases of the junction unmatched. This CDR3 spans 15 amino acids. The CDR3 here is CAISRERTGGGSAFF. The CDR3 DNA is TGTGCCATCAGCCGGGAACGGACAGGGGGCGGATCGGCTTTCTTT.

This rearrangement joins TRBV7-9 to TRBJ2-2; a possible D gene is TRBD1 (5 bases). The germline V and J ends were trimmed by 5 bases and 6 bases, with 10 bases remaining between them. This CDR3 spans 13 amino acids. The germline V gene encodes CDR1 SEHNR and CDR2 FQNEAQ (reference sequence). The CDR3 is CASSKQAPGELFF. The CDR3 nucleotides read TGTGCCAGCAGCAAACAGGCCCCCGGGGAGCTGTTTTTT. Using reference TRBV7-9 and TRBJ2-2 for the parts outside the CDR3, the full variable domain is DTGVSQNPRHKITKRGQNVTFRCDPISEHNRLYWYRQTLGQGPEFLTYFQNEAQLEKSRLLSDRFSAERPKGSFSTLEIQRTEQGDSAMYLCASSKQAPGELFFGEGSRLTVL.

The chain couples TRBV27 to TRBJ2-1; D may be TRBD1 (6 bases). The CDR3 covers 14 residues. Trimming removed 1 base at V and 12 bases at J, with 16 bases between. CDR1 MNHEY and CDR2 SMNVEV come from the germline V gene (reference sequence). The CDR3 is CASSLWGPDDGQFF. CDR3 bases: TGTGCCAGCAGTTTATGGGGGCCGGATGATGGGCAGTTCTTC.

This chain uses TRBV2 with TRBJ2-2; possible D gene TRBD2, 7 bases. V lost 5 bases to trimming and J lost 4 bases, with 11 bases between them. The length of the CDR3 is 14 residues. CDR1 and CDR2 from the germline V gene are SNHLY and FYNNEI. Here the CDR3 reads CASSTGGPTGELFF. The CDR3 nucleotides are TGTGCCAGCAGTACCGGGGGGCCCACCGGGGAGCTGTTTTTT. Looking up the rest from reference TRBV2 and TRBJ2-2 gives the full variable domain: EPEVTQTPSHQVTQMGQEVILRCVPISNHLYFYWYRQILGQKVEFLVSFYNNEISEKSEIFDDQFSVERPDGSNFTLKIRSTKLEDSAMYFCASSTGGPTGELFFGEGSRLTVL.

J is TRBJ2-1 and V is TRBV5-1; TRBD2 agrees at 9 bases. The CDR3 runs to 15 residues. V lost 3 bases and J lost 8; bases outside the gene matches: 9. The germline V gene has CDR1 SGHRS and CDR2 YFSETQ. In DNA form, the CDR3 reads TGCGCCAGCAGCTCCGGGACTAGCCTAGGGGATGAGCAGTTCTTC. This codes for CASSSGTSLGDEQFF.

The CDR3 loop reads CASIQTDGGLHGYTF. Written as DNA, the CDR3 is TGTGCCAGCATTCAGACGGACGGGGGGCTCCATGGCTACACCTTC. V gene TRBV5-6 combines with J gene TRBJ1-2; D may be TRBD1 (6 bases). CDR1 is SGHDT, CDR2 YYEEEE, per germline. This CDR3 is 15 amino acids long. V lost 6 bases, J lost 6 bases, and 21 bases lay in between.

V is TRBV5-4 and J is TRBJ1-4; no reliable D call. The CDR3 totals 13 residues. Trimming cost V 1 base and J 8 bases, with 9 bases left between them. CDR1 is SGHNT, CDR2 YYREEE, per germline (reference sequence). CDR3 residues: CASSLFLEEKLFF. The CDR3 DNA is TGTGCCAGCAGCTTGTTTTTGGAGGAAAAACTGTTTTTT.

The chain links TRBV5-1 to TRBJ1-6; 7 bases are a match to TRBD1. Trimming took 4 bases from V and 12 from J; bases not matched to a gene: 25. Germline values: CDR1 SGHRS, CDR2 YFSETQ. The CDR3 extends over 19 amino acids. The CDR3 is CASSLQAVGGVFSGGPLHF. In DNA, the CDR3 is TGCGCCAGCAGCCTCCAGGCCGTAGGGGGCGTCTTCTCCGGCGGACCCCTCCACTTT. Combining the CDR3 with reference TRBV5-1 and TRBJ1-6 gives the whole variable domain KAGVTQTPRYLIKTRGQQVTLSCSPISGHRSVSWYQQTPGQGLQFLFEYFSETQRNKGNFPGRFSGRQFSNSRSEMNVSTLELGDSALYLCASSLQAVGGVFSGGPLHFGNGTRLTVT.

The count of this clone is one. The rearrangement links TRBV4-2 to TRBJ1-1, with D hard to call. Germline V gene lookup returns CDR1 LGHNA and CDR2 YNFKEQ. The CDR3 runs 14 residues. Trimming took off 0 bases at V and 1 base at J, with 6 bases between the two ends. Written as DNA, the CDR3 is TGTGCCAGCAGCCAAGACGGTAGGAACACTGAAGCTTTCTTT. Its protein product is CASSQDGRNTEAFF.

The chain joins TRBV4-1 to TRBJ1-3; 7 nucleotides align to TRBD1. V was pared by 1 base and J by 3 bases, with 21 bases of the junction left unmatched. The CDR3 is made up of 21 amino acids. CDR1 is MGHRA, CDR2 YSYEKL, per germline. In DNA, the CDR3 is TGCGCCAGCAGCCAAGTATGGCGCAGGGGGTTAGAAACGGGCGGTGGAAACACCATATATTTT. Its translation: CASSQVWRRGLETGGGNTIYF.

The rearrangement uses TRBV9 and TRBJ2-2; possibly TRBD1 for D (5 bases). V lost 3 bases to trimming and J lost 6 bases, with 15 bases between them. The CDR3 covers 15 residues. Germline CDR1 reads SGDLS; CDR2 reads YYNGEE. This chain's CDR3 is CASSARGALAGELFF. The DNA for the CDR3 is TGTGCCAGCAGCGCCCGTGGGGCGCTGGCCGGGGAGCTGTTTTTT.

The chain recombines TRBV5-1 with TRBJ2-4; possible D gene TRBD1, 5 bases. V lost 0 bases and J lost 6, with 10 bases in between. The CDR3 totals 14 residues. The germline gives CDR1 SGHRS, CDR2 YFSETQ. CDR3 sequence: CASSLGRGGNIQYF. The CDR3 nucleotides read TGCGCCAGCAGCTTGGGAAGGGGTGGAAACATTCAGTACTTC.

The J gene is TRBJ1-1, the V gene TRBV10-1; 9 bases are a match to TRBD1. Germline CDR1 and CDR2: WNHNN and SYGVQD (reference sequence). J was trimmed by 2 bases and V by 6 bases; bases with no gene match: 7. This CDR3 is 15 amino acids long. CDR3 bases: TGCGCCAGCAGAGAGGGGACAGGGAAAAACACTGAAGCTTTCTTT. Its protein product is CASREGTGKNTEAFF.

This clone was found once. The chain couples TRBV2 to TRBJ1-2; maybe TRBD1 (6 bases). The germline CDR1 and CDR2 sequences are SNHLY and FYNNEI. V was shortened by 0 bases and J by 2 bases, with 10 bases between the two germline ends. The CDR3 runs 15 residues. The CDR3 DNA reads TGTGCCAGCAGTGAAGCGTTCCAGGGGAACTATGGCTACACCTTC. Translation gives CASSEAFQGNYGYTF.

The CDR3 region has the DNA TGTGCCAGCAACTTACAGGGCCCGAGTCAGCCCCAGCATTTT. Amino acids: CASNLQGPSQPQHF. The rearrangement joins TRBV6-6 to TRBJ1-5; possible D gene TRBD1, 6 bases. Germline CDR1 reads MNHNY; CDR2 reads SVGAGI (reference sequence). This CDR3 contains 14 residues. Trimming stripped 7 bases from V and 6 bases from J, with 16 bases between.

The chain uses TRBV7-6 and TRBJ1-1; 7 bases fit TRBD1. CDR1 SGHVS and CDR2 FNYEAQ come from the germline V gene. The CDR3 length is 14 residues. The ends lost 4 bases at V and 4 bases at J; junction bases unmatched: 6. The CDR3 DNA reads as TGTGCCAGCAGCTCTACAGGGGTGATCACTGAAGCTTTCTTT. Amino acids: CASSSTGVITEAFF.

This chain links TRBV6-1 with TRBJ1-5; 8 positions match TRBD1. The CDR3 spans 14 residues. Trimming removed 7 bases from V and 1 base from J; junction bases left unmatched: 3. Germline V gene data show CDR1 as MNHNS and CDR2 as SASEGT. The CDR3 sequence is CASTRDRSNQPQHF. CDR3 DNA sequence: TGTGCCAGCACGAGGGACAGGAGCAATCAGCCCCAGCATTTT.

The chain is built from TRBV30 and TRBJ1-5; D is possibly TRBD1 (5 bases). V was pared by 5 bases and J by 6 bases, with 14 bases between. Germline V CDR1 and CDR2: GTSNPN, SVGIG (reference sequence). The CDR3 sequence is 13 residues long. This CDR3 is CAWREGQGQPQHF. The CDR3 region has the DNA TGTGCCTGGCGGGAGGGCCAGGGTCAGCCCCAGCATTTT.

This rearrangement joins TRBV19 to TRBJ1-6, with TRBD1 identical over 7 bases. The length of the CDR3 is 13 residues. The V gene's germline CDR1 is LNHDA and CDR2 SQIVND (reference sequence). V was clipped by 9 bases and J by 10 bases; unmatched bases: 9. The CDR3 sequence is CASSRTGGSPLHF. The DNA of the CDR3 is TGTGCCAGCAGTCGGACAGGAGGATCACCCCTCCACTTT.